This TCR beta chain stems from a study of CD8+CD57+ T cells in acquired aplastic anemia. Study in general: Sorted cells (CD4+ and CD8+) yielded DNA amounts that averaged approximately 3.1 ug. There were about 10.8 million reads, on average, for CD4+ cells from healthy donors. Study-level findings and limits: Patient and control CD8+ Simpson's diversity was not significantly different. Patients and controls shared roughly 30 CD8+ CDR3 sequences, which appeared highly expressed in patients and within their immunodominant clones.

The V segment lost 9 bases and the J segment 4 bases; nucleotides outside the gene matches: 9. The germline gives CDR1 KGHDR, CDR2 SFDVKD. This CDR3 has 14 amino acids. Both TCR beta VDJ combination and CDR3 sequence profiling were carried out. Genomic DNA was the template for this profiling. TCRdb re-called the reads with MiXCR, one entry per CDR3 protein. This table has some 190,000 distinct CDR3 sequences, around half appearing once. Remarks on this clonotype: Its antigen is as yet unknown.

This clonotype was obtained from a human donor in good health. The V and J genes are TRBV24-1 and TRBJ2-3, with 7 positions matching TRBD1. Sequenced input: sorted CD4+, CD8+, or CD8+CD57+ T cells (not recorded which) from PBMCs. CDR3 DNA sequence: TGTGCCACCTCATATGGCCAGGGGGCAGATACGCAGTATTTT. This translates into CATSYGQGADTQYF.